Described below is a single TCR beta chain sequence and its context. Its antigen is not known. This entry is derived from a study of cytomegalovirus exposure and HLA in healthy donors. Study-wide points: Cytomegalovirus association was listed for around 180 TCR beta chains. It was confirmed in vitro that three of the CMV-associated chains were specific for CMV antigens. Cytomegalovirus status was reportedly diagnosed by the classifier with high sensitivity and specificity.

The CDR3 sequence is 15 residues long. Germline assignment: CDR1 SGHTA and CDR2 FQGTGA. J lost 0 bases, V lost 5 bases, and 2 bases had no gene match. The table came from immunoSEQ multiplex PCR; TCRdb's copy has only in-frame clones and leaves some out. The sample includes tens of thousands of clones, roughly 84% of them seen just once. The sequenced sample was PBMCs. The chain has TRBV7-3 and TRBJ2-2; 8 nucleotides agree with TRBD2. The clonotype comes from a woman younger than 35 in good health and CMV-seropositive. The CDR3 DNA is TGTGCCAGCAGCCCGGGACTAGCGAACACCGGGGAGCTGTTTTTT. The encoded protein is CASSPGLANTGELFF. The full variable domain, in which reference TRBV7-3 and TRBJ2-2 provide the parts outside the CDR3, is GAGVSQTPSNKVTEKGKYVELRCDPISGHTALYWYRQSLGQGPEFLIYFQGTGAADDSGLPNDRFFAVRPEGSVSTLKIQRTERGDSAVYLCASSPGLANTGELFFGEGSRLTVL.